These T cell receptor beta chains were read from a single sample in a study of shared clonotypes between healthy human individuals. Clones were sequenced by immunoSEQ multiplex PCR, and TCRdb holds only the in-frame ones, with some missing. The data contain 650,000 to 800,000 clones, just over 90% of them singletons. Specimen: naive CD8+ T cells sorted from blood. The receptors stem from a man under 40 in good health. Both conserved end residues are trimmed from each CDR3. Fields, in order: V gene, D gene, J gene, clone size, CDR3 protein. The D gene is left open where the match is weak. Only part of the rows carry a size: once, few, many, or a class if the clone is expanded.

>TRBV7-9|.|TRBJ1-2|.
ASSLDGNYGYT
>TRBV5-4|TRBD1|TRBJ1-3|.
ASSLIGQGVTGNTIY
>TRBV9|TRBD2|TRBJ2-5|.
ASSVAPLREGGETQY
>TRBV11-2|.|TRBJ1-5|.
ASSRGLLGNQPQH
>TRBV28|.|TRBJ1-1|.
ASSRTEAF
>TRBV9|TRBD2|TRBJ2-3|once
ASSLLAGDTDTQY
>TRBV4-1|.|TRBJ1-1|.
ASSHLSGGDTEAF
>TRBV27|TRBD1|TRBJ2-7|.
ASRQIEGAHYEQY
>TRBV9|.|TRBJ2-1|.
ASSAGVGANNEQF
>TRBV7-9|.|TRBJ2-7|.
ASSPAQGDEQY
>TRBV28|TRBD2|TRBJ2-1|.
ASSVFTSGSYNEQF
>TRBV27|.|TRBJ1-1|.
ASSLQVMNTEAF
>TRBV28|.|TRBJ1-5|.
ASSPVLIREGQPQH
>TRBV7-8|.|TRBJ2-7|.
ASSPRTAAYEQY
>TRBV5-1|.|TRBJ2-1|.
ASSFFKVNQSYNEQF
>TRBV9|.|TRBJ1-2|.
ASRALGAGYT
>TRBV27|.|TRBJ2-7|.
ASSVFPRGGEQY
>TRBV4-1|TRBD2|TRBJ2-1|.
ASSQGLAANNEQF
>TRBV28|TRBD2|TRBJ2-3|.
ASSFTSGSLTWGDTQY
>TRBV7-9|.|TRBJ2-7|.
ASSSISYEQY
>TRBV28|TRBD1|TRBJ2-1|.
ASSLQGAFNEQF
>TRBV6-6|.|TRBJ1-5|few
ASSYVGDGRHQPQH
>TRBV7-8|TRBD1|TRBJ2-7|few
ASGSTGGYEQY
>TRBV27|.|TRBJ2-3|few
ASSLQLVGTDTQY
>TRBV7-6|.|TRBJ1-1|.
ASSMTRGTEAF
>TRBV9|TRBD1|TRBJ2-1|.
ASSAEVGGLSDEQF